A single T cell receptor beta chain is shown here with its context. What it recognizes is unknown. Each TCR library consumed around 3.5 ug of total RNA. Each CDR3 protein gets one entry in TCRdb, which reprocessed the 5' RACE reads and gives no DNA. This table holds under 200,000 distinct CDR3 sequences. The sample belongs to a study of monozygotic twins with inflammatory bowel disease. Germline lookup yields CDR1 SGHRS and CDR2 YFSETQ. The CDR3 contains 11 residues. Study-level results: IBD patients, compared with healthy twins, shared fewer clonotypes with others (especially with disease activity).

This clonotype was obtained from a human donor with ulcerative colitis or Crohn's disease, or a healthy co-twin of an affected twin (not recorded which). The rearrangement uses TRBV5-1 and TRBJ2-2. Sequenced input: blood. CDR3 region: CASSGAGELFF.